A single sample is the source of the 23 T cell receptor beta chains below, sequenced in a study of response to subunit inactivated influenza vaccine. Via MiXCR, TCRdb re-called the RT-PCR reads, giving one row per CDR3 protein. Seen here are fewer than 700,000 distinct CDR3 sequences, around 13% observed once, and the top ten hold around 13%. The sequences come from PBMCs from blood, collected roughly 6 weeks after vaccination. Receptor source: a man aged 45-60 years who received an inactivated influenza vaccine.

The chain couples TRBV9 to TRBJ2-2, with D unresolved. The CDR3 sequence is 14 residues long. The germline gives CDR1 SGDLS, CDR2 YYNGEE. Trimming left V 0 bases short and J 5 bases short, with 8 bases between. The CDR3 DNA reads as TGTGCCAGCAGCGTAGCAGAGTCTACCGGGGAGCTGTTTTTT. Its translation: CASSVAESTGELFF. Using reference TRBV9 and TRBJ2-2 for the parts outside the CDR3, the full variable domain is DSGVTQTPKHLITATGQRVTLRCSPRSGDLSVYWYQQSLDQGLQFLIQYYNGEERAKGNILERFSAQQFPDLHSELNLSSLELGDSALYFCASSVAESTGELFFGEGSRLTVL.

This clonotype was counted at least ten times. The J gene is TRBJ2-5, the V gene TRBV10-3, with 11 bases identical to TRBD2. With V trimmed by 5 bases and J by 5 bases, 25 bases remained unmatched. The V gene's germline CDR1 is ENHRY and CDR2 SYGVKD. This CDR3 contains 21 residues. The CDR3 protein is CAISPGGSPHLLAGVRETQYF. Here the CDR3 DNA reads TGTGCCATCAGTCCGGGGGGCAGTCCGCACCTACTAGCGGGAGTAAGGGAGACCCAGTACTTC.

The rearrangement joins TRBV6-1 to TRBJ2-1, with D possibly being TRBD2 (6 bases). The length of the CDR3 is 15 residues. With 7 bases removed from V and 0 bases from J, the gap between germline ends came to 13 bases. Germline V CDR1 and CDR2: MNHNS, SASEGT. CDR3 region: CASIGGWSSYNEQFF. The DNA for the CDR3 is TGTGCCAGCATCGGGGGATGGAGCTCCTACAATGAGCAGTTCTTC.

The chain employs TRBV12-3 or TRBV12-4 and TRBJ2-7; D is possibly TRBD1 (5 bases). Trimming stripped 0 bases from V and 7 bases from J, with 10 bases between. The CDR3 runs 13 residues. The chain's CDR3 is CASSLAGVEEQYF. CDR3 bases: TGTGCCAGCAGTTTAGCAGGGGTGGAAGAGCAGTACTTC.

This clonotype was observed a few times. The gene calls are TRBV20-1 and TRBJ2-5; 8 bases are shared with TRBD1. The CDR3 is 15 amino acids. Germline CDR1 and CDR2: DFQATT and SNEGSKA (reference sequence). V was pared by 6 bases and J by 4 bases, with 13 bases of the junction left unmatched. The chain's CDR3 is CSARRQGLGGETQYF. The CDR3 DNA follows: TGCAGTGCCAGAAGACAGGGGTTGGGGGGAGAGACCCAGTACTTC.

This clonotype has a count of ten or more. This chain connects TRBV20-1 to TRBJ1-5; no clear D. In germline, CDR1 is DFQATT, CDR2 SNEGSKA (reference sequence). CDR3 length equals 14 residues. The V end lost 5 bases, the J end lost 0 bases, and 11 bases lay between the germline ends. The CDR3 sequence is CSAGSGHSNQPQHF. The CDR3 region has the DNA TGCAGTGCTGGGAGTGGGCATAGCAATCAGCCCCAGCATTTT.

This rearrangement joins TRBV7-2 to TRBJ2-3, with D possibly TRBD1 on 8 matching bases. V gave up 6 bases and J gave up 14 bases, with 24 bases separating them. Germline V lookup: CDR1 SGHTA, CDR2 FQGNSA. The CDR3 sequence is 14 residues long. For the CDR3, the DNA is TGTGCCAGCAGTCAGGGGGCTAGCGGATCATCTCGGTATTTT. Protein: CASSQGASGSSRYF.

The genes are TRBV5-5 and TRBJ2-2, with D possibly TRBD2 on 5 matching bases. Trimming removed 1 base from V and 3 bases from J, with 7 bases in between. The germline CDR1 and CDR2 sequences are SGHKS and YYEKEE (reference sequence). There are 14 residues in the CDR3. The CDR3 DNA is TGTGCCAGCAGCTTGCGGGATGACACCGGGGAGCTGTTTTTT. It yields the protein CASSLRDDTGELFF. The complete variable domain, with remaining parts taken from reference TRBV5-5 and TRBJ2-2, reads DAGVTQSPTHLIKTRGQQVTLRCSPISGHKSVSWYQQVLGQGPQFIFQYYEKEERGRGNFPDRFSARQFPNYSSELNVNALLLGDSALYLCASSLRDDTGELFFGEGSRLTVL.

The genes are TRBV3-1 and TRBJ2-5; possibly TRBD1 for D (6 bases). This CDR3 spans 15 amino acids. V gave up 2 bases and J gave up 1 base, with 11 bases separating them. Per the germline V gene, CDR1 is LGHDT and CDR2 is YNNKEL (reference sequence). DNA for the CDR3: TGTGCCAGCAGCCAACCTGGACAGCTCCAAGAGACCCAGTACTTC. Translated: CASSQPGQLQETQYF.

The gene calls are TRBV29-1 and TRBJ2-1; 7 nucleotides agree with TRBD2. Germline V gene lookup returns CDR1 SQVTM and CDR2 ANQGSEA. With 1 base clipped from V and 1 base from J, the junction kept 4 bases outside the gene matches. CDR3 length equals 15 residues. The CDR3 nucleotides read TGCAGCGTTGAAGGTGGGGGGGAGTCCTACAATGAGCAGTTCTTC. Encoded protein: CSVEGGGESYNEQFF.

This clonotype has at least ten counts. This sequence joins TRBV12-3 or TRBV12-4 and TRBJ1-6; possible D gene TRBD1, 5 bases. V was trimmed by 2 bases and J by 10 bases, leaving 12 bases between them. This CDR3 has 14 amino acids. CDR3 sequence reads: CASSLRQGKSPLHF. The CDR3 DNA sequence: TGTGCCAGCAGTTTAAGGCAGGGTAAATCACCCCTCCACTTT.

This clonotype was found many times. The J gene is TRBJ2-7, the V gene TRBV2; 11 bases are a match to TRBD2. The CDR3 totals 14 residues. The ends lost 9 bases at V and 1 base at J; junction bases unmatched: 5. Germline lookup yields CDR1 SNHLY and CDR2 FYNNEI. The CDR3 DNA reads TGTGCCAGAGAAGGGACTAGCGGTTCCTACGAGCAGTACTTC. Translation gives CAREGTSGSYEQYF.

This clonotype was detected a few times. V gene TRBV7-2 combines with J gene TRBJ1-5; possibly TRBD1 for D (5 bases). The germline V and J ends were trimmed by 4 bases and 6 bases, with 19 bases remaining between them. Germline CDR1 and CDR2: SGHTA and FQGNSA. CDR3 size: 16 residues. The CDR3, as DNA: TGTGCCAGCAGCTCCCTCGGCAGGGAATCAAGTCAGCCCCAGCATTTT. Amino acid sequence: CASSSLGRESSQPQHF.

In this sample, this clonotype turned up many times. The chain combines TRBV20-1 with TRBJ2-3, with D possibly being TRBD1 or TRBD2 (5 bases each). Per the germline V gene, CDR1 is DFQATT and CDR2 is SNEGSKA (reference sequence). V lost 1 base and J lost 0, with 23 bases in between. The CDR3 has 19 residues. The CDR3 protein is CSARATIPIDGGSTDTQYF. The DNA for the CDR3 is TGCAGTGCTAGAGCCACAATCCCCATCGATGGGGGTAGCACAGATACGCAGTATTTT.

This clonotype was seen a handful of times. The CDR3 DNA is TGTGCCAGCAGCTTGGGACAGGGGTGGTACGAGCAGTACTTC. Translating it yields CASSLGQGWYEQYF. The chain employs TRBV7-8 and TRBJ2-7; 10 nucleotides align to TRBD1. Per germline, CDR1 SGHVS and CDR2 FQNEAQ. V was pared by 3 bases and J by 4 bases, with 3 bases of the junction left unmatched. The length of the CDR3 is 14 residues.

This chain connects TRBV5-1 to TRBJ1-1; TRBD1 might be the D (6 bases). V was trimmed by 4 bases and J by 3 bases, leaving 13 bases between them. From germline, CDR1 is SGHRS and CDR2 YFSETQ. The CDR3 length is 14 residues. In DNA, the CDR3 is TGCGCCAGCAGCGTAAACAGGGACCACACTGAAGCTTTCTTT. Translated: CASSVNRDHTEAFF.

This clonotype was counted at least ten times. The rearrangement links TRBV10-3 to TRBJ2-7; possibly TRBD1 for D (6 bases). Germline lookup yields CDR1 ENHRY and CDR2 SYGVKD. Trimming left V 4 bases short and J 3 bases short, with 16 bases between. The CDR3 is 15 residues long. As DNA, the CDR3 is TGTGCCATCAGTGGCGTTGCCGGGACAAGCTACGAGCAGTACTTC. It encodes CAISGVAGTSYEQYF.

The J gene is TRBJ1-2, the V gene TRBV5-6, with D unclear. V was shortened by 0 bases and J by 4 bases, with 13 bases between the two germline ends. CDR1 is SGHDT, CDR2 YYEEEE, per germline. The CDR3 covers 15 residues. In nucleotides, the CDR3 is TGTGCCAGCAGCTTGGCGTCGAGCAGCATCTATGGCTACACCTTC. Encoded protein: CASSLASSSIYGYTF.

This clonotype was seen more than once but under ten times. V is TRBV5-6 and J is TRBJ1-6, with D unresolved. V lost 0 bases to trimming and J lost 9 bases, with 7 bases between them. The CDR3 totals 13 residues. Germline assignment: CDR1 SGHDT and CDR2 YYEEEE. CDR3 in DNA: TGTGCCAGCAGCTTGGTCAGGTCTTCACCCCTCCACTTT. Protein sequence: CASSLVRSSPLHF.

This clonotype was seen at least ten times. The chain links TRBV29-1 to TRBJ2-7; TRBD1 agrees at 8 bases. This CDR3 has 13 amino acids. V lost 5 bases and J lost 4; bases outside the gene matches: 7. Germline CDR1 is SQVTM and CDR2 is ANQGSEA. The CDR3 loop reads CSVSGRGLYEQYF. The CDR3 nucleotides read TGCAGCGTTAGCGGCAGGGGGCTTTACGAGCAGTACTTC.

This clonotype was detected ten times or more. This chain joins TRBV28 and TRBJ2-5, with 7 bases that match TRBD2. Germline V CDR1 and CDR2: MDHEN, SYDVKM. The CDR3 loop spans 15 amino acids. Losses at the gene ends were 1 base for V and 4 bases for J; bases not matched to a gene: 6. DNA for the CDR3: TGTGCCAGCAGTTTATCTGCGGGAGTTGTAGAGACCCAGTACTTC. Protein sequence: CASSLSAGVVETQYF.

The J gene is TRBJ2-1, the V gene TRBV3-1; D may be TRBD2 (7 bases). The germline V gene encodes CDR1 LGHDT and CDR2 YNNKEL (reference sequence). This CDR3 region has 16 residues. V was shortened by 4 bases and J by 7 bases, with 20 bases between the two germline ends. Here the CDR3 DNA reads TGTGCCAGCAGCCCCTGGGGGGCGGGGGACTTTAATGAGCAGTTCTTC. Translated, it gives CASSPWGAGDFNEQFF.

The chain is built from TRBV4-3 and TRBJ1-2; D is possibly TRBD1 (5 bases). The CDR3 is 17 residues long. Trimming cost V 4 bases and J 0 bases, with 18 bases left between them. In germline, CDR1 is LGHNA, CDR2 YSLEER. CDR3 protein: CASSPTGRDQSNYGYTF. DNA for the CDR3: TGCGCCAGCAGCCCCACCGGCAGGGACCAATCTAACTATGGCTACACCTTC.